One and the same sample provided the 11 T cell receptor beta chains below, sequenced in a study of cytomegalovirus exposure and HLA in healthy donors. Clones were read by immunoSEQ multiplex PCR, and TCRdb kept only the in-frame ones, dropping some. The profile shows roughly 130,000 clones, roughly 86% of them singletons. Source material: PBMCs. The receptors come from a man aged 25-40 years in good health and CMV-seronegative.

This sequence joins TRBV5-1 and TRBJ1-1; the D gene is possibly TRBD1 (5 bases). Trimming left V 1 base short and J 2 bases short, with 15 bases between. This CDR3 comprises 16 residues. Looked up from germline, CDR1 is SGHRS and CDR2 is YFSETQ. In DNA form, the CDR3 reads TGCGCCAGCAGCTTGTCCCCGGGACTCACTAACACTGAAGCTTTCTTT. This gives the protein CASSLSPGLTNTEAFF. The variable domain in full, completed from reference TRBV5-1 and TRBJ1-1, reads KAGVTQTPRYLIKTRGQQVTLSCSPISGHRSVSWYQQTPGQGLQFLFEYFSETQRNKGNFPGRFSGRQFSNSRSEMNVSTLELGDSALYLCASSLSPGLTNTEAFFGQGTRLTVV.

V and J are TRBV19 and TRBJ2-1, with TRBD1 matching 7 bases. CDR3 length equals 12 residues. The germline gives CDR1 LNHDA, CDR2 SQIVND (reference sequence). V dropped 5 bases and J dropped 7; count of bases not matched to a gene: 2. The DNA of the CDR3 is TGTGCCAGTAGTGGGACAGCTAATGAGCAGTTCTTC. Its translation: CASSGTANEQFF.

This clone occurred a few times. The chain has TRBV11-2 and TRBJ2-7; 10 nucleotides match TRBD1. J gave up 3 bases and V 1 base, and 0 bases lay outside the gene matches. The CDR3 sequence is 14 residues long. CDR1 SGHAT and CDR2 FQNNGV come from the germline V gene. This CDR3 is CASSLGTGGYEQYF. The CDR3 coding sequence is TGTGCCAGCAGCTTAGGGACAGGGGGCTACGAGCAGTACTTC.

This clone was counted only a few times. This chain connects TRBV7-2 to TRBJ2-2; tentative D call: TRBD1 (5 bases). The V end lost 5 bases, the J end lost 9 bases, and 19 bases lay between the germline ends. The germline V gene has CDR1 SGHTA and CDR2 FQGNSA. The CDR3 length is 15 residues. CDR3 loop: CASSPRAIPSRELFF. In DNA form, the CDR3 reads TGTGCCAGCAGCCCCAGGGCCATCCCATCCAGGGAGCTGTTTTTT.

This clone has only a few counts. The CDR3 here is CASSIGPAEQPQHF. In DNA, the CDR3 is TGTGCCAGTAGTATTGGGCCAGCAGAACAGCCCCAGCATTTT. The rearrangement uses TRBV19 and TRBJ1-5; D is unresolved. V lost 3 bases, J lost 7 bases, and 13 bases lay in between. This CDR3 is 14 amino acids long. CDR1 LNHDA and CDR2 SQIVND come from the germline V gene (reference sequence).

The CDR3, as DNA: TGCGCCAGCAGCCATGACAAACAGGGTTCCTATAATTCACCCCTCCACTTT. Its protein product is CASSHDKQGSYNSPLHF. This rearrangement joins TRBV4-1 to TRBJ1-6; D might be TRBD1 (6 bases). Per the germline V gene, CDR1 is MGHRA and CDR2 is YSYEKL. The germline V and J ends were trimmed by 3 bases and 1 base, with 13 bases remaining between them. The CDR3 consists of 17 residues.

The chain employs TRBV5-1 and TRBJ1-6, with TRBD1 identical over 9 bases. Germline trimming cut 0 bases from V and 9 bases from J; bases unmatched to any gene: 7. Germline V gene sequence: CDR1 SGHRS, CDR2 YFSETQ. CDR3 length: 16 amino acids. The CDR3 spells CASSLAGQGTASPLHF. CDR3 sequence (DNA): TGCGCCAGCAGCTTGGCCGGACAGGGGACCGCTTCACCCCTCCACTTT.

V is TRBV10-3 and J is TRBJ1-4, with unresolved D. The CDR3 is 13 residues long. The germline CDR1 and CDR2 sequences are ENHRY and SYGVKD. V lost 0 bases to trimming and J lost 7 bases, with 6 bases between them. In DNA form, the CDR3 reads TGTGCCATCAGTGAGTCGAGCCTTGAAAAACTGTTTTTT. Its protein product is CAISESSLEKLFF.

The chain has TRBV19 and TRBJ2-1; TRBD2 agrees at 10 bases. V was pared by 6 bases and J by 0 bases, with 11 bases of the junction left unmatched. The CDR3 has 18 amino acids. Per the germline V gene, CDR1 is LNHDA and CDR2 is SQIVND (reference sequence). DNA for the CDR3: TGTGCCAGTAGACCCTGGGCACTAGCGGGGAGCTCCTACAATGAGCAGTTCTTC. Translation gives CASRPWALAGSSYNEQFF.

This clone was recorded once. The V gene is TRBV5-1, the J gene TRBJ2-7, with 8 bases that match TRBD1. The ends lost 4 bases at V and 2 bases at J; junction bases unmatched: 5. The germline V gene has CDR1 SGHRS and CDR2 YFSETQ. The CDR3 totals 14 residues. CDR3 coding DNA: TGCGCCAGCAGCCCCGGGACAGGTACCTACGAGCAGTACTTC. It codes for CASSPGTGTYEQYF.

The chain joins TRBV11-2 to TRBJ2-6; tentatively, D is TRBD2 (6 bases). This CDR3 region has 17 residues. In germline, CDR1 is SGHAT, CDR2 FQNNGV. Between the trimmed V and J ends, which lost 5 bases and 0 bases, there was a span of 14 bases. The CDR3 is CASSRRAFYSGANVLTF. CDR3 DNA: TGTGCCAGCAGCCGGAGGGCTTTTTACTCTGGGGCCAACGTCCTGACTTTC.